This section outlines one T cell receptor (beta chain) sequence together with its context. The antigen is undetermined. With a duration under 3 months, ophthalmopathy in the donors showed moderate-to-severe activity, CAS ≥3 and NOSPECS ≥4. None of the included patients had other autoimmune diseases, uncontrolled infections, pregnancy or lactation, as these led to exclusion. CDR3 size: 15 residues. V lost 1 base to trimming and J lost 2 bases; unmatched junction nucleotides: 3. CDR1 and CDR2 from the germline V gene are SEHNR and FQNEAQ (reference sequence). These data come from a study of Graves' ophthalmopathy and Graves' hyperthyroidism. The TCR beta CDR3 regions underwent amplification from RNA transcripts. RT-PCR was first run with HTBI primers, then multiplex PCR in a second round. TCRdb re-called the multiplex PCR reads with MiXCR, one entry per CDR3 protein. Of roughly 700,000 distinct CDR3 sequences listed, roughly two fifths are singletons.

Findings of the study overall: A roughly 80% specificity and approximately 88% sensitivity were achieved by a 13-signature model that separated ophthalmopathy from stable hyperthyroidism. A majority of expanded thyroid clonotypes exceeding 0.001 frequency were likewise present in blood.

The clonotype was recovered from an adult man with Graves' ophthalmopathy. V usage is TRBV7-9 and J usage is TRBJ2-7, with 9 bases matching TRBD2. The sequenced sample consisted of peripheral blood. The CDR3 coding sequence is TGTGCCAGCAGCTTAGTAGCGGGAGACCCCTACGAGCAGTACTTC. As protein: CASSLVAGDPYEQYF.